This T cell receptor beta chain is from a study of blood T cell repertoires in COVID-19. V gave up 4 bases and J gave up 0 bases, with 14 bases separating them. In germline, CDR1 is SGHRS, CDR2 YFSETQ. This CDR3 contains 17 residues. Clones were sequenced by immunoSEQ multiplex PCR, and TCRdb holds only the in-frame ones, with some missing. This sample yields 210,000 or so clones, of which roughly four fifths are seen a single time; roughly 5.3% belongs to the top ten. This clone has more than one count but fewer than ten. Sequencing was done on a sample of peripheral blood. This clonotype originated in a woman in her 70s with active or convalescent COVID-19. The chain is built from TRBV5-1 and TRBJ2-6; D is undetermined. CDR3 sequence (DNA): TGCGCCAGCAGCCTCTACCCCTTTGGCTCTGGGGCCAACGTCCTGACTTTC. It translates to CASSLYPFGSGANVLTF.